This T cell receptor beta chain was retrieved from a study of shared clonotypes between healthy human individuals. Study details: A donor's plate count was three for CD4 naive and three for CD4 memory; CD8 naive had two and CD8 memory one. Study-wide findings and caveats: Only blood underwent sampling, and tissue repertoires likely differ.

Adult donors, all healthy and HIV-negative, had no recent acute infections or vaccinations. Original handling: Without quality scores, immunoSEQ junctional reads could not be filtered like full-length reads. TCRdb keeps only in-frame clones here, not all; method: immunoSEQ multiplex PCR. V and J calls and clone size are as listed in that table; D and trimming were resolved from the DNA. The data show 2,500,000 or so clones, under 95% seen once. This CDR3 is built from 11 residues. Germline V CDR1 and CDR2: DFQATT, SNEGSKA (reference sequence). This clone has just a few counts. The antigen remains unidentified.

V gene TRBV20-1 combines with J gene TRBJ1-1; perhaps TRBD1 as D (6 bases). The clonotype was recovered from a man younger than 35 in good health. Some clones in this sample may be carry-over from other donors' samples. The specimen sequenced was naive CD4+ T cells from PBMCs. Subset described: CD45RA+ positively selected. The CDR3 region is CSPPGDTEAFF. CDR3 sequence (DNA): TGCAGCCCCCCAGGGGACACTGAAGCTTTCTTT.